The clone carrying this T cell receptor (beta chain) was observed many times. A junction boundary mismatches the germline segment, possibly from a read error. The data were obtained in a study of patients and donors after allogeneic stem cell transplantation. TCRdb used MiXCR to reprocess the RT-PCR reads, holding one entry per CDR3 protein. The sample has fewer than 250,000 distinct CDR3 sequences, less than 15% seen once; the top ten hold roughly 12%. CDR1 SSHAT and CDR2 FNYEAQ come from the germline V gene (reference sequence). CDR3 length: 17 amino acids. The receptor comes from a human donor who was either an allogeneic HSCT recipient or a stem cell or donor lymphocyte infusion donor (not recorded which). It is not recorded whose cells these are; they may come from a transplant donor. The chain links TRBV7-7 to TRBJ2-1; D is possibly TRBD2 (6 bases). Sequencing used blood, either unsorted or a sorted T cell fraction (not recorded which). The CDR3 spells CASSPSLGAGSYNEQFF. The CDR3 coding sequence is TGTGCTAGCAGCCCTAGCCTCGGGGCGGGGTCCTACAATGAGCAGTTCTTC.